This T cell receptor beta chain was sequenced for a study of T cell responses to AZD1222 COVID-19 vaccine. Clones were sequenced by immunoSEQ multiplex PCR, and TCRdb holds only the in-frame ones, with some missing. The sample records about 86,000 clones, over 85% being singletons. Sequenced material: peripheral blood, taken 28 days after the second AZD1222 dose. The TCR originated in an adult who received the AZD1222 COVID-19 vaccine.

The CDR3 bases are TGTGCCAGCAGCTTAGTGGGCAGACCTAACTATGGCTACACCTTC. This translates into CASSLVGRPNYGYTF. The chain uses TRBV11-2 and TRBJ1-2; D is undetermined. This CDR3 has 15 residues. The V end was cut by 1 base, the J end by 0 bases, with 9 bases between. The germline V gene encodes CDR1 SGHAT and CDR2 FQNNGV.